The 9 T cell receptor beta chains below were found in one sample sequenced in a study of blood T cell repertoires in COVID-19. Assay used: immunoSEQ multiplex PCR; TCRdb lists only in-frame clones, some missing. The table records approximately 59,000 clones, 80% to 85% of them present only once. The source material was peripheral blood. All receptors derive from a man older than 75 with acute or convalescent COVID-19.

The chain couples TRBV5-5 to TRBJ2-2; 7 bases align to TRBD1. V lost 4 bases and J lost 0; bases outside the gene matches: 3. The CDR3 length is 15 residues. Germline CDR1 is SGHKS and CDR2 is YYEKEE (reference sequence). CDR3 sequence: CASSLDRANTGELFF. DNA for the CDR3: TGTGCCAGCAGCCTAGACAGGGCGAACACCGGGGAGCTGTTTTTT.

This clone was seen repeatedly, ten times or more. The CDR3 DNA reads TGTGCCAGCAGCTTGGGGACTAGTCCCTACAATGAGCAGTTCTTC. Its translation is CASSLGTSPYNEQFF. J is TRBJ2-1 and V is TRBV5-4; 7 bases line up with TRBD2. V shed 0 bases, J shed 2 bases, and the junction held 2 bases outside the gene matches. Per the germline V gene, CDR1 is SGHNT and CDR2 is YYREEE (reference sequence). The CDR3 totals 15 residues.

This clone appeared once. The J gene is TRBJ1-1, the V gene TRBV27, with 9 bases aligning to TRBD1. Germline CDR1 is MNHEY and CDR2 is SMNVEV (reference sequence). V was pared by 2 bases and J by 4 bases, with 5 bases of the junction left unmatched. The CDR3 totals 15 residues. The CDR3 loop is CASSLGRTGVTEAFF. In nucleotides, the CDR3 is TGTGCCAGCAGTTTAGGAAGGACAGGGGTCACTGAAGCTTTCTTT.

This clone has only a few counts. The V and J genes are TRBV19 and TRBJ1-5; D not resolved. This CDR3 is 18 amino acids long. Trimming left V 4 bases short and J 0 bases short, with 19 bases between. Germline V gives CDR1 LNHDA, CDR2 SQIVND (reference sequence). CDR3 loop: CASSSSLLFLYSNQPQHF. For the CDR3, the DNA is TGTGCCAGTAGTAGTAGCCTTCTTTTCCTTTATAGCAATCAGCCCCAGCATTTT.

V and J are TRBV28 and TRBJ2-5; the match to TRBD1 covers 8 bases. V gave up 6 bases and J gave up 3 bases; unmatched junction bases: 6. This CDR3 has 14 amino acids. From germline, CDR1 is MDHEN and CDR2 SYDVKM. The CDR3 nucleotides read TGTGCCAGCAGGTTGTCGACAGGGGAAGAGACCCAGTACTTC. Protein: CASRLSTGEETQYF.

This clone was detected a few times. The rearrangement joins TRBV7-2 to TRBJ2-7, with a possible D match to TRBD1 (5 bases). The germline V and J ends were trimmed by 2 bases and 2 bases, with 13 bases remaining between them. Germline V lookup: CDR1 SGHTA, CDR2 FQGNSA. The CDR3 contains 15 residues. The CDR3, as DNA: TGTGCCAGCAGCTTATTTCGAGCAGGGACCTACGAGCAGTACTTC. This encodes CASSLFRAGTYEQYF.

V gene TRBV28 combines with J gene TRBJ1-5; D possibly corresponds to TRBD1 (5 bases). The germline gives CDR1 MDHEN, CDR2 SYDVKM. The V end was cut by 3 bases, the J end by 6 bases, with 15 bases between. The CDR3 consists of 15 residues. The CDR3 bases are TGTGCCAGCAGTTTCCCCTGGGGGGATCGTCAGCCCCAGCATTTT. This sequence encodes CASSFPWGDRQPQHF.

V gene TRBV5-1 combines with J gene TRBJ1-4; 9 bases are a match to TRBD1. Germline CDR1 SGHRS, CDR2 YFSETQ. This CDR3 is 14 amino acids long. With 4 bases clipped from V and 8 bases from J, the junction kept 6 bases outside the gene matches. The CDR3 nucleotides are TGCGCCAGCAGCGCCGGACAGGGGTACGAAAAACTGTTTTTT. Translating it yields CASSAGQGYEKLFF.

The chain recombines TRBV6-5 with TRBJ1-1; 7 bases agree with TRBD1. Germline CDR1 reads MNHEY; CDR2 reads SVGAGI. V shed 6 bases, J shed 3 bases, and the junction held 4 bases outside the gene matches. The length of the CDR3 is 13 residues. In nucleotides, the CDR3 is TGTGCCAGCAGCCCAGGGGGTTACACTGAAGCTTTCTTT. This translates into CASSPGGYTEAFF.